This record concerns one T cell receptor (beta chain) sequence. This specimen comes from a study of blood T cell repertoires in COVID-19. Study details: Both acute and convalescent COVID-19 samples were obtained from the United States, Italy and Spain. T cells, B-cell-depleted T cells, or PBMCs supplied cDNA or gDNA.

CDR3 length: 15 amino acids. Trimming took 4 bases from V and 7 from J, leaving 22 bases between them. Germline CDR1 is GTSNPN and CDR2 is SVGIG (reference sequence). Study processing details: Amplification of reference gene primers provided the estimated nucleated cell counts. Method: immunoSEQ multiplex PCR; TCRdb's copy keeps in-frame clones and lacks some. D and trimming were read from the DNA, whereas the V and J calls and clone size are those reported in that table. The sample includes around 180,000 clones, roughly 82% of them seen just once. The rearrangement joins TRBV30 to TRBJ1-2; TRBD1 is a possible D gene (5 bases). Sequenced sample: peripheral blood. The source of this sequence is a woman aged 25 to 39 with acute or convalescent COVID-19. The DNA of the CDR3 is TGTGCCTGGATCCGACAGACAAATGCGCCGCGTGGCTACACCTTC. Translation: CAWIRQTNAPRGYTF.